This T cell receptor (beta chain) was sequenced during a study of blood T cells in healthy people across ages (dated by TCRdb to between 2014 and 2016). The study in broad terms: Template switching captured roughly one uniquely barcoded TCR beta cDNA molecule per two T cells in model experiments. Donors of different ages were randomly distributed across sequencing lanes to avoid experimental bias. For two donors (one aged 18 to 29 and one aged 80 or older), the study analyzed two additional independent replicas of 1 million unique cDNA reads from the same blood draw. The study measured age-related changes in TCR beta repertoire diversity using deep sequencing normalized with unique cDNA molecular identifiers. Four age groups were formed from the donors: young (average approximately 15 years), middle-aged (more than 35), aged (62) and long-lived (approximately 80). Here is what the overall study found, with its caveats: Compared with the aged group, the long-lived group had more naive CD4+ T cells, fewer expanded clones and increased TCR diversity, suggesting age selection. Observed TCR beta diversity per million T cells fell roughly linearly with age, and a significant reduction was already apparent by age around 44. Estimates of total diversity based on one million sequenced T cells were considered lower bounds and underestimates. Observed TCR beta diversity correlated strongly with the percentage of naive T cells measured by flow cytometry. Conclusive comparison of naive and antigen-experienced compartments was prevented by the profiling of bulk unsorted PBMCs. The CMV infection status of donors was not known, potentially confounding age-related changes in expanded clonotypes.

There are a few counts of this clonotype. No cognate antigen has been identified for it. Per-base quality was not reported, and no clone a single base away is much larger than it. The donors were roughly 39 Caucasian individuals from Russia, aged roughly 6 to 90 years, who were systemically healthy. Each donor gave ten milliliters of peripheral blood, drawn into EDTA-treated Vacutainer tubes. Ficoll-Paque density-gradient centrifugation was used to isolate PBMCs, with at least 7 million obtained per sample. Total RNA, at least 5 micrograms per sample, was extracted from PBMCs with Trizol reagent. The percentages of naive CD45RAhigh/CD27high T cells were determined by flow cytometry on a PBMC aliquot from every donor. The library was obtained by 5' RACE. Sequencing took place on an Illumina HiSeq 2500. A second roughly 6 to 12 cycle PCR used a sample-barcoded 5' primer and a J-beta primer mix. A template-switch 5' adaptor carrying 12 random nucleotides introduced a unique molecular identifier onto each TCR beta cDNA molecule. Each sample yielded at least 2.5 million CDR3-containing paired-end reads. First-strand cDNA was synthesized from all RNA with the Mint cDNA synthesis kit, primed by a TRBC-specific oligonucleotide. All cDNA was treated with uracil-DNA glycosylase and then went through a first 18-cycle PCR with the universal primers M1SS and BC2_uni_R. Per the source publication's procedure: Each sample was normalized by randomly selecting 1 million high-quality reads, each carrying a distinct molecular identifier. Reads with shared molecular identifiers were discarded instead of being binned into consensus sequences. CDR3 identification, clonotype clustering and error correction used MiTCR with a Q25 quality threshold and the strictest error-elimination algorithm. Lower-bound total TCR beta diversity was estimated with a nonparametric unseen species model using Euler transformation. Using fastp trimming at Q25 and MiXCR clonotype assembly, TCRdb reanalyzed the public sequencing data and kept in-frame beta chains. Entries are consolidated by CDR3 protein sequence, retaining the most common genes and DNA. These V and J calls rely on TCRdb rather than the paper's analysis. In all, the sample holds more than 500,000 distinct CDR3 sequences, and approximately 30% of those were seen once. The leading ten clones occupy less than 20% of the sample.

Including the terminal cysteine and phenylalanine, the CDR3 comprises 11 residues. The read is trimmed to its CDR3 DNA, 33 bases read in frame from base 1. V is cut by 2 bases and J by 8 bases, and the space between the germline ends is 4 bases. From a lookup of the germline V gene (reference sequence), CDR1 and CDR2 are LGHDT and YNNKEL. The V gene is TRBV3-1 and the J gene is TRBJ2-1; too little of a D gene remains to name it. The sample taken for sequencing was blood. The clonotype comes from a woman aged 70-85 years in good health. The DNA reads TGTGCCAGCAGCCAATTGGATGAGCAGTTCTTC. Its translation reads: CASSQLDEQFF.